This T cell receptor (beta chain) was obtained from a study of T cell responses to AZD1222 COVID-19 vaccine. A single count supports this clone. No antigen is known for it. Study results and caveats: Mostly white British, mostly female donors; authors suggested clonal diversity may be underestimated. Regions 160-218 and 743-854 dominated among vaccine-associated CD4 TCRs spanning spike.

The table came from immunoSEQ multiplex PCR; TCRdb's copy has only in-frame clones and leaves some out. The data show some 130,000 clones, roughly 90% seen once. The CDR3 length is 16 residues. The V and J ends lost 2 bases and 3 bases respectively, with 17 bases between them. CDR1 is MNHEY, CDR2 SVGAGI, per germline. This clonotype was obtained from an adult in good health. V and J are TRBV6-5 and TRBJ2-7, with D possibly being TRBD1 or TRBD2 (5 bases each). This sample comprised peripheral blood, obtained on day 0 of AZD1222 vaccination. The CDR3 DNA reads TGTGCCAGCAGTTACGTTGCAGGACTGGGGCGCTACGAGCAGTACTTC. Its protein product is CASSYVAGLGRYEQYF.